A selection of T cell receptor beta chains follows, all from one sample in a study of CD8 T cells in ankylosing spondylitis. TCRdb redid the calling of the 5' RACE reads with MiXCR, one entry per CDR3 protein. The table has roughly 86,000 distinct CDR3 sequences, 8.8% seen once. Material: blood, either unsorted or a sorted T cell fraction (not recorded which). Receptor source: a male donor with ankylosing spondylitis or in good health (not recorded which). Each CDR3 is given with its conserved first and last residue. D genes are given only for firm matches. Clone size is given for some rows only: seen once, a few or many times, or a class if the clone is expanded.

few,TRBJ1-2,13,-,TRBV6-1,TGTGCCAGCAGTGACCGGGAGGCGGGGGGCTACACCTTC,CASSDREAGGYTF
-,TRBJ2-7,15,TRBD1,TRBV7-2,TGTGCCAGCAGCTTTTTGCGGACAGGGGGCGCCGAGCAGTACTTC,CASSFLRTGGAEQYF
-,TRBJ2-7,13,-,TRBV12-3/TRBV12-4,TGTGCCAGCAGTTTCACAGCAAACTACGAGCAGTACTTC,CASSFTANYEQYF
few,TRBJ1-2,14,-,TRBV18,TGTGCCAGCTCAGCAGAGTCGGCCGACTATGGCTACACCTTC,CASSAESADYGYTF
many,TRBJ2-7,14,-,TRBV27,TGTGCCAGCAGCCCCAGCCCGCCTCCACACGAGCAGTACTTC,CASSPSPPPHEQYF
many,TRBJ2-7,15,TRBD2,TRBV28,TGTGCCAGCAGTTTATTAGCGGGGGGGCCCTACGAGCAGTACTTC,CASSLLAGGPYEQYF
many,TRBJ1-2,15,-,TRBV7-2,TGTGCCAGCAGCTTATGGTCTTTGGAGGGACAAGGCTACACCTTC,CASSLWSLEGQGYTF
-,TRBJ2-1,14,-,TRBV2,TGTGCCAGCAGTGAATCAGGAAATCAGGATGAGCAGTTCTTC,CASSESGNQDEQFF
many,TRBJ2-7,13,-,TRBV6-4,TGTGCCAGCAGTCCGGGACTGCCCTACGAGCAGTACTTC,CASSPGLPYEQYF
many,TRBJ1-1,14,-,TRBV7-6,TGTGCCAGCAGCCCGGGGACACTGGGCACTGAAGCTTTCTTT,CASSPGTLGTEAFF
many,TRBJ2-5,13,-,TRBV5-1,TGCGCCAGCAGCCACGACGGGATAGGAACCCAGTACTTC,CASSHDGIGTQYF
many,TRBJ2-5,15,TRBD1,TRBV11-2,TGTGCCAGCAGCTCGGGACAGCTGTACCAAGAGACCCAGTACTTC,CASSSGQLYQETQYF
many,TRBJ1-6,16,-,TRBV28,TGTGCCAGCAGTTTATCGTCGGGTTTAGGGCCTTCACCCCTCCACTTT,CASSLSSGLGPSPLHF
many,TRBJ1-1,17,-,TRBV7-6,TGTGCCAGCAGCTTAGCAGGGAGGATTGGAGGTAGCACTGAAGCTTTCTTT,CASSLAGRIGGSTEAFF
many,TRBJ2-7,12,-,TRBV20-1,TGCAGCATCCGGACTACCACCTACGAGCAGTACTTC,CSIRTTTYEQYF
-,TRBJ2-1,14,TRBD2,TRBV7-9,TGTGCCAGCAGCCCTACCGGGACTAGCAACGAGCAGTTCTTC,CASSPTGTSNEQFF
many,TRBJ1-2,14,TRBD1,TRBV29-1,TGCAGCGTTGAAGGGACAGGGAAGAAGGGTGGCTACACCTTC,CSVEGTGKKGGYTF
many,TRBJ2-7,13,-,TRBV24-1,TGTGCCACCAGTGACGCTACAGACTACGAGCAGTACTTC,CATSDATDYEQYF
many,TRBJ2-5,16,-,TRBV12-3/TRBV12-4,TGTGCCAGCAGTTTATACAGCGAGGCCCGTGGTGAGACCCAGTACTTC,CASSLYSEARGETQYF
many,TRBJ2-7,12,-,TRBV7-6,TGTGCCAGCAGCTTCCCCAGGGGCGAGCAGTACTTC,CASSFPRGEQYF
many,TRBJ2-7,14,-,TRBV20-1,TGCAGTGCTGCCGAACCGGGACAAGACTACGAGCAGTACTTC,CSAAEPGQDYEQYF
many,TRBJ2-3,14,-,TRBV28,TGTGCCAGCAGCCGCCGAGAGGGCACAGATACGCAGTATTTT,CASSRREGTDTQYF
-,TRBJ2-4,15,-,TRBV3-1,TGTGCCAGCAGCCAATCGGGGGTTGGAAAAAACATTCAGTACTTC,CASSQSGVGKNIQYF
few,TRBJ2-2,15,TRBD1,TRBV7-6,TGTGCCAGCAGCTATACAGGGGGGTCAAGCGGGGAGCTGTTTTTT,CASSYTGGSSGELFF
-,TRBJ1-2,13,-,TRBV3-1,TGTGCCAGCAGAATGCAGGGGAATTATGGCTACACCTTC,CASRMQGNYGYTF
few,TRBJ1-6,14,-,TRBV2,TGTGCCAGCAGTGACAACTACAGGAATTCACCCCTCCACTTT,CASSDNYRNSPLHF
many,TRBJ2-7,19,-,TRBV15,TGTGCCACCAGCACCCCATCCGGGATCATACCAAACCTCTCCTACGAGCAGTACTTC,CATSTPSGIIPNLSYEQYF
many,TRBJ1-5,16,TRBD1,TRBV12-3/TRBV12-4,TGTGCCAGCAGTTTATGGACAGGGGATAGCAATCAGCCCCAGCATTTT,CASSLWTGDSNQPQHF
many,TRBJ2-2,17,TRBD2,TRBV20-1,TGCAGTGCTAGAGGGACTAGCGGGGGGTCGAACACCGGGGAGCTGTTTTTT,CSARGTSGGSNTGELFF
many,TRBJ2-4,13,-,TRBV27,TGTGCCAGCAGTTTACGGGAACAGGGAAGTCAGTACTTC,CASSLREQGSQYF
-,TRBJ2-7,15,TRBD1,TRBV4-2,TGTGCCAGCAGCCGACCGGGACAGAGCCCCTACGAGCAGTACTTC,CASSRPGQSPYEQYF
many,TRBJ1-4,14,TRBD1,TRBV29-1,TGCAGCGGACGGTTGCAGGGGGGGAATGAAAAACTGTTTTTT,CSGRLQGGNEKLFF
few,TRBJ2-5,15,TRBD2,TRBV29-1,TGCAGCGTTGATGCCGCTAGCGGGGGTGGAGAGACCCAGTACTTC,CSVDAASGGGETQYF
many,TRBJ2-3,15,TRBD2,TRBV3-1,TGTGCCAGCAGTCGGACTAGCGGGGATCCAGATACGCAGTATTTT,CASSRTSGDPDTQYF
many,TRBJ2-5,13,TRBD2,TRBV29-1,TGCAGTGGAACTAGCGGAGATAAAGAGACCCAGTACTTC,CSGTSGDKETQYF
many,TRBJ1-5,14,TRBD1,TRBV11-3,TGTGCCAGCAGCTTCTCAGGGGGCGGTCAGCCCCAGCATTTT,CASSFSGGGQPQHF
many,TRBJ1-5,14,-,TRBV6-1,TGTGCCAGCAGTCGGGACCCTGAAAATCAGCCCCAGCATTTT,CASSRDPENQPQHF
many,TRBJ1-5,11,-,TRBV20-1,TGCAGTGCCCGGGGAGGCCAGCCCCAGCATTTT,CSARGGQPQHF
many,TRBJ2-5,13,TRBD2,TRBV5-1,TGCGCCAGCCGTCGCGGGGGACAAGAGACCCAGTACTTC,CASRRGGQETQYF
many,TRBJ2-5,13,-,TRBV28,TGTGCCAGCAGTTTTCCCGGAAGACTGACCCAGTACTTC,CASSFPGRLTQYF
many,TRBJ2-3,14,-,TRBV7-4,TGTGCCAGCAGCTTTCTAGGAATCACAGATACGCAGTATTTT,CASSFLGITDTQYF
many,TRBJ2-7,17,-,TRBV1,TGCACCAGCAGCCAAGTAGCCGGGGACGCCGCATCCTACGAGCAGTACTTC,CTSSQVAGDAASYEQYF
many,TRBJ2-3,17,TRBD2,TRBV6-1,TGTGCCAGCAGCTCAAGCGGGGGGGAGGTCAGCACAGATACGCAGTATTTT,CASSSSGGEVSTDTQYF
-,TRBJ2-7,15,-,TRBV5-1,TGCGCCAGCAGCGTATTCTCCGGGGTTGCCTACGAGCAGTACTTC,CASSVFSGVAYEQYF
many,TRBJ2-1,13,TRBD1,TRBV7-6,TGTGCCAGCAGCCTACAGGGGGGCAATGAGCAGTTCTTC,CASSLQGGNEQFF
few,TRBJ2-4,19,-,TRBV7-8,TGTGCCAGCAGCTTAGTTGGGCAGGGAGTTGGTATAGGCAAAAACATTCAGTACTTC,CASSLVGQGVGIGKNIQYF
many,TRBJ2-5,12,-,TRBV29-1,TGCAGCGTTGAAGAACAGCAAGAGACCCAGTACTTC,CSVEEQQETQYF
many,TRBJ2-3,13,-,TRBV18,TGTGCCAGCTCACTAACCGAGGGTCATACGCAGTATTTT,CASSLTEGHTQYF
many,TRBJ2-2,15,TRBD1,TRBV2,TGTGCCAGCAGTGAAAGAGACAGGGCCACCGGGGAGCTGTTTTTT,CASSERDRATGELFF